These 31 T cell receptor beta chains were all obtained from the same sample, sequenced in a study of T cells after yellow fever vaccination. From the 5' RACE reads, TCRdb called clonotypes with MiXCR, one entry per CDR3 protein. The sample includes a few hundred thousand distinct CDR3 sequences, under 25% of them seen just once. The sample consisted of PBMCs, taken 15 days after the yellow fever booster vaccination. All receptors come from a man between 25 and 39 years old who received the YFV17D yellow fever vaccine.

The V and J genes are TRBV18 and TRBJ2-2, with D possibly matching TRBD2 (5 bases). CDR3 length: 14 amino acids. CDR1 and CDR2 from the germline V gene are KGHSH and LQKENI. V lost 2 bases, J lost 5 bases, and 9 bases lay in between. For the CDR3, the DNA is TGTGCCAGCTCACCAAGTAGGGAGACCGGGGAGCTGTTTTTT. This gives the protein CASSPSRETGELFF.

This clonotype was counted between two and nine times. The CDR3: CASSPSTGRGSRYF. CDR3 sequence (DNA): TGTGCCAGCAGTCCTAGCACGGGGCGGGGGTCTAGGTACTTC. The genes are TRBV12-3 or TRBV12-4 and TRBJ2-4; TRBD2 aligns across 7 bases. The CDR3 covers 14 residues. With 5 bases clipped from V and 15 bases from J, the junction kept 16 bases outside the gene matches.

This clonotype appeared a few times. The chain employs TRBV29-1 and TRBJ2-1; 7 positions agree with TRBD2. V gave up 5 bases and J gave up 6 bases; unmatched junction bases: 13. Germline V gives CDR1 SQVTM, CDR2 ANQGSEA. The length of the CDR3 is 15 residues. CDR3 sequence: CSVRVFETSSNEQFF. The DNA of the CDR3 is TGCAGCGTTCGAGTCTTTGAGACTAGCAGCAATGAGCAGTTCTTC.

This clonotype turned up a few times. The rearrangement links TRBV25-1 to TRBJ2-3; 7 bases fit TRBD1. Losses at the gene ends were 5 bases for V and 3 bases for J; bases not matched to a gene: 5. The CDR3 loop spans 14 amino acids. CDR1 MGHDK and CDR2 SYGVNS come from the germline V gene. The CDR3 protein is CASSKGQATDTQYF. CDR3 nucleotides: TGTGCCAGCAGTAAAGGACAGGCAACAGATACGCAGTATTTT.

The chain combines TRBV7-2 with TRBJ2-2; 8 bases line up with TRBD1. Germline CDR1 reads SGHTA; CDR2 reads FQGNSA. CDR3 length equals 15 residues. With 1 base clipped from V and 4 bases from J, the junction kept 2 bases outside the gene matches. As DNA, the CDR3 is TGTGCCAGCAGCTTAGGGACAGGGTTCACCGGGGAGCTGTTTTTT. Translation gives CASSLGTGFTGELFF.

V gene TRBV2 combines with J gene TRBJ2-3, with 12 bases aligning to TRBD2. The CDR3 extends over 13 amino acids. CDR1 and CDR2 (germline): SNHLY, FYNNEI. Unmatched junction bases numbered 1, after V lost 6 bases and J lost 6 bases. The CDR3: CASRGTSGDTQYF. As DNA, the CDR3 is TGTGCCAGCAGGGGGACTAGCGGGGATACGCAGTATTTT.

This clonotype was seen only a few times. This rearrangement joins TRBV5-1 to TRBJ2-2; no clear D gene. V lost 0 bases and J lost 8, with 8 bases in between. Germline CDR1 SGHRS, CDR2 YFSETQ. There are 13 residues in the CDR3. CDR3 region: CASSLVLKGELFF. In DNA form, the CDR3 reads TGCGCCAGCAGCTTGGTTTTGAAGGGGGAGCTGTTTTTT. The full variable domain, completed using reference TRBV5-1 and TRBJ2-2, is KAGVTQTPRYLIKTRGQQVTLSCSPISGHRSVSWYQQTPGQGLQFLFEYFSETQRNKGNFPGRFSGRQFSNSRSEMNVSTLELGDSALYLCASSLVLKGELFFGEGSRLTVL.

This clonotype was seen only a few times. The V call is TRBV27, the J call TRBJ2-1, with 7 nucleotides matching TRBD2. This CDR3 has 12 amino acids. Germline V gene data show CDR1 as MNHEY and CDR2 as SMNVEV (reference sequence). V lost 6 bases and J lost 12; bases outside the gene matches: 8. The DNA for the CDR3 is TGTGCCAGCAGCCATGCCAGGGAGGGGCAGTTCTTC. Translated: CASSHAREGQFF.

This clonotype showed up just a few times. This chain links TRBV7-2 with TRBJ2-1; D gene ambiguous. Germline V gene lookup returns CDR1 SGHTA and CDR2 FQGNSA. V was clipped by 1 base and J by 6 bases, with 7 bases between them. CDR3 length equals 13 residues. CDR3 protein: CASSLGLFNEQFF. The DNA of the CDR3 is TGTGCCAGCAGCTTAGGTTTGTTCAATGAGCAGTTCTTC. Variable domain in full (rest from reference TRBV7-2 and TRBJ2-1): GAGVSQSPSNKVTEKGKDVELRCDPISGHTALYWYRQSLGQGLEFLIYFQGNSAPDKSGLPSDRFSAERTGGSVSTLTIQRTQQEDSAVYLCASSLGLFNEQFFGPGTRLTVL.

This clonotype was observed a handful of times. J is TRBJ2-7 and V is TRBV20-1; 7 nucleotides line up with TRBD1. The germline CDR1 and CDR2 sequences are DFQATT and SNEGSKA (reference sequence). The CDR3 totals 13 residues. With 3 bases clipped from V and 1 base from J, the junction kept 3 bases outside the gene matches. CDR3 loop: CSASTGESYEQYF. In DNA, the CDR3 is TGCAGTGCTAGTACAGGGGAATCCTACGAGCAGTACTTC.

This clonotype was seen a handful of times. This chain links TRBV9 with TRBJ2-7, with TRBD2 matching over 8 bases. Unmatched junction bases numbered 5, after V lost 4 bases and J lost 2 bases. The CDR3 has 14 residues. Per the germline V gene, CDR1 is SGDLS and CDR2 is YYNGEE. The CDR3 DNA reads TGTGCCAGCAGCACGAGCGGGGGCCCCTACGAGCAGTACTTC. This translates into CASSTSGGPYEQYF.

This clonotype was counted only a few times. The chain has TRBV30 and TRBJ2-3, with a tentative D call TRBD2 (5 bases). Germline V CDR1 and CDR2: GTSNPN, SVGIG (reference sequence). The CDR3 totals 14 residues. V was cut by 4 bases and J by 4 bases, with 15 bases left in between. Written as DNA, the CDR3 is TGTGCCTGGACTACCCCGGGTAGCGCAGATACGCAGTATTTT. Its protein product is CAWTTPGSADTQYF.

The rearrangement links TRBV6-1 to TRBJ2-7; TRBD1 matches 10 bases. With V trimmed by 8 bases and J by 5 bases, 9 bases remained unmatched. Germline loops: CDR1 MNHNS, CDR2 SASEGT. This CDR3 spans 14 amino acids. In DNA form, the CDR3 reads TGTGCCAGCGGCCCCGGGACAGGGGCCGACGAGCAGTACTTC. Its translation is CASGPGTGADEQYF.

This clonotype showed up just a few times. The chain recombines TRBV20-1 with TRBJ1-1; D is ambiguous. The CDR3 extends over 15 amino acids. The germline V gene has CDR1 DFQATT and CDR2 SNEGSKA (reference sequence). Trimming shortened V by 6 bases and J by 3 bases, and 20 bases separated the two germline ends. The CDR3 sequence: CSARPAGLWDTEAFF. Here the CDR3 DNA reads TGCAGTGCACGCCCGGCGGGTCTCTGGGACACTGAAGCTTTCTTT.

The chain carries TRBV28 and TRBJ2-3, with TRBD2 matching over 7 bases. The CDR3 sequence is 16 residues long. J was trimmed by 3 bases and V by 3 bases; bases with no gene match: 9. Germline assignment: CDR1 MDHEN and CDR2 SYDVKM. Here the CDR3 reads CASSFYGLVGTDTQYF. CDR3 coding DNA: TGTGCCAGCAGTTTTTACGGACTAGTGGGGACAGATACGCAGTATTTT.

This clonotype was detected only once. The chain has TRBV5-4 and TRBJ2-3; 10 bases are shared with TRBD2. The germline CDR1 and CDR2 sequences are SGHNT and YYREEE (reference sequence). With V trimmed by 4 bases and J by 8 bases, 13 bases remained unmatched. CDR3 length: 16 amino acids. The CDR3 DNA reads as TGTGCCAGCAGCGCCCCGACTAGCGGGTACCTTGGTACGCAGTATTTT. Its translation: CASSAPTSGYLGTQYF.

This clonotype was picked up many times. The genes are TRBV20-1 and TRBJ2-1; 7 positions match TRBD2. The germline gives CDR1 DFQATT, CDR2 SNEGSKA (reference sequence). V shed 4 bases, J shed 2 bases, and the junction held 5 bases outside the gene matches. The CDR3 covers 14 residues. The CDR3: CSATSGATYNEQFF. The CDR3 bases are TGCAGTGCTACTAGCGGCGCAACCTACAATGAGCAGTTCTTC.

The CDR3 reads CASSPGQGTEQYF. The DNA of the CDR3 is TGTGCCAGCTCGCCGGGACAGGGAACCGAGCAGTACTTC. The chain links TRBV18 to TRBJ2-7, with 9 nucleotides matching TRBD1. Looked up from germline, CDR1 is KGHSH and CDR2 is LQKENI. CDR3 length: 13 residues. The V gene end was trimmed by 6 bases and the J gene end by 6 bases; junction bases not matched to a gene: 6.

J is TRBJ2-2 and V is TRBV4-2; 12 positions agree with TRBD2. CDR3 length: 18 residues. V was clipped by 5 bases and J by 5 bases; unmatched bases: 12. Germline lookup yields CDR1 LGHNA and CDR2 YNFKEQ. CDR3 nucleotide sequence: TGTGCCAGCAGCACCGGACTAGCGGGAAGGGGGAGGACCGGGGAGCTGTTTTTT. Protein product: CASSTGLAGRGRTGELFF.

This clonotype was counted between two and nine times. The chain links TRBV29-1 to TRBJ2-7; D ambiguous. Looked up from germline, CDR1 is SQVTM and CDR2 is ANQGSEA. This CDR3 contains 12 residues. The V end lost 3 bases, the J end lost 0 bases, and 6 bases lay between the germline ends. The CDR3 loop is CSVEATSYEQYF. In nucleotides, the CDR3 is TGCAGCGTTGAGGCGACCTCCTACGAGCAGTACTTC.

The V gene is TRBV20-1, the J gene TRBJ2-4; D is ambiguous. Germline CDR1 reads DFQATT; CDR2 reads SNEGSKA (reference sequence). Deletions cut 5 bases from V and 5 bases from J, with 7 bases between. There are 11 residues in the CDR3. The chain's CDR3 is CSAGRQNIQYF. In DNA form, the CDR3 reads TGCAGTGCTGGGCGGCAAAACATTCAGTACTTC.

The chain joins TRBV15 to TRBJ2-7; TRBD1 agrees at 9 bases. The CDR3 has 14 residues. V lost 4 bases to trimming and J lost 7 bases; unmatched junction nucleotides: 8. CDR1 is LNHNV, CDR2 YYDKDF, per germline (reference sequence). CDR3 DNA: TGTGCCACCAGCAACACAGGGGGCGGGTCTGAGCAGTACTTC. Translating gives CATSNTGGGSEQYF.

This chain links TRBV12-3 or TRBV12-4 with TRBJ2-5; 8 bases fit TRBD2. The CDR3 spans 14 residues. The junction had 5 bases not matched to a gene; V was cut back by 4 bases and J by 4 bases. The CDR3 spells CASSSGRAGETQYF. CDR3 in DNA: TGTGCCAGCAGTTCCGGGAGGGCCGGAGAGACCCAGTACTTC.

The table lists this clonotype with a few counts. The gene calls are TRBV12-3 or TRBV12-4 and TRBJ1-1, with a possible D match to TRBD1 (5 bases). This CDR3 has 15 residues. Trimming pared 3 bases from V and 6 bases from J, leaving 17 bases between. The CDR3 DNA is TGTGCCAGCAGTTTGTGGAGGGGATGGGGTCCTGAAGCTTTCTTT. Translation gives CASSLWRGWGPEAFF.

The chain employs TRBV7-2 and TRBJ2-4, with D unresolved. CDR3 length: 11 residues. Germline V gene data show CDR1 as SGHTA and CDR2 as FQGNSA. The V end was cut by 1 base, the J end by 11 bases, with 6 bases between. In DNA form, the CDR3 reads TGTGCCAGCAGCTTAGAGGAGTTTCAGTACTTC. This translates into CASSLEEFQYF.

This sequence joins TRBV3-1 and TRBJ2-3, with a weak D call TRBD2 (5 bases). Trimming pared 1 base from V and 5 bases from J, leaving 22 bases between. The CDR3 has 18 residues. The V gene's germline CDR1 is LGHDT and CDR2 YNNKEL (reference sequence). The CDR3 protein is CASSQGPSSSLGRDTQYF. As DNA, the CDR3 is TGTGCCAGCAGCCAAGGTCCCTCTTCTAGCCTCGGACGAGATACGCAGTATTTT.

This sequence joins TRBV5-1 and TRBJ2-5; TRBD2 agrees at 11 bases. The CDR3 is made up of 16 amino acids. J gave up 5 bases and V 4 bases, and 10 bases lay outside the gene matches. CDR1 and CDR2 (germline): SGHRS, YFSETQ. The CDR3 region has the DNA TGCGCCAGCAGCCCTCTGCTAGCGGGAGGAAGGGAGACCCAGTACTTC. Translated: CASSPLLAGGRETQYF.

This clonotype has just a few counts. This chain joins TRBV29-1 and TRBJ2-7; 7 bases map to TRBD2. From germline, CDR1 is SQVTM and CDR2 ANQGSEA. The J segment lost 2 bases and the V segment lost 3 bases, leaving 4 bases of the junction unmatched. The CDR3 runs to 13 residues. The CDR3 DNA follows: TGCAGCGTTGACCCTAGCGGTGCCTACGAGCAGTACTTC. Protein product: CSVDPSGAYEQYF.

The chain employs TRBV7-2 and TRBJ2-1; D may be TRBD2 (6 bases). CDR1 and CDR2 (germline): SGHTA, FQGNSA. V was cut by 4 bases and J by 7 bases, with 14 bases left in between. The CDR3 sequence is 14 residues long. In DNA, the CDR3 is TGTGCCAGCAGCTCCCGTCGGGCGGGGAATGAGCAGTTCTTC. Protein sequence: CASSSRRAGNEQFF.

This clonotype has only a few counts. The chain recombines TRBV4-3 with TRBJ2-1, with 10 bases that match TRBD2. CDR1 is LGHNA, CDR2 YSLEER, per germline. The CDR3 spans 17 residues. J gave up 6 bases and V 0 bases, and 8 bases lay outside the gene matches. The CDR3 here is CASSQDYLASGGNEQFF. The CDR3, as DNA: TGCGCCAGCAGCCAAGATTATTTGGCTAGCGGGGGCAATGAGCAGTTCTTC.

CDR3 region: CASSGRGAYEQYF. The CDR3 DNA reads TGTGCCAGCAGCGGACGCGGGGCCTACGAGCAGTACTTC. V usage is TRBV5-6 and J usage is TRBJ2-7; D is perhaps TRBD2 (6 bases). This CDR3 is built from 13 residues. Trimming took 4 bases from V and 2 from J, leaving 10 bases between them. The germline V gene has CDR1 SGHDT and CDR2 YYEEEE.